These 8 T cell receptor beta chains were all obtained from the same sample, sequenced in a study of OX40 agonist ivuxolimab in advanced cancers. TCRdb's table, derived via immunoSEQ multiplex PCR, lists solely in-frame clones and lacks some. This table holds tens of thousands of clones, over 90% found once. The material sequenced was CD4+ or CD8+ T cells sorted from blood, taken in a trial of the OX40 agonist ivuxolimab. These receptors originate from an adult with an advanced solid tumor such as melanoma, head and neck, liver or kidney cancer.

This chain joins TRBV10-3 and TRBJ2-7, with TRBD1 identical over 11 bases. Looked up from germline, CDR1 is ENHRY and CDR2 is SYGVKD. The CDR3 loop spans 15 amino acids. Trimming cost V 4 bases and J 2 bases; bases outside gene matches: 4. The CDR3 sequence: CAISGGQGDPYEQYF. The CDR3 bases are TGTGCCATCAGTGGGGGACAGGGGGACCCCTACGAGCAGTACTTC.

The chain employs TRBV6-5 and TRBJ2-5; maybe TRBD1 (6 bases). This CDR3 contains 13 residues. Trimming shortened V by 0 bases and J by 4 bases, and 6 bases separated the two germline ends. From germline, CDR1 is MNHEY and CDR2 SVGAGI. The CDR3 DNA follows: TGTGCCAGCAGTTACTCCAGGGGAGAGACCCAGTACTTC. Its protein product is CASSYSRGETQYF.

This chain connects TRBV2 to TRBJ2-7; D could derive from TRBD1 or TRBD2 (5 bases each). Trimming removed 0 bases at V and 6 bases at J, with 18 bases between. Germline V gene data show CDR1 as SNHLY and CDR2 as FYNNEI. The CDR3 is 16 amino acids. The CDR3 DNA reads as TGTGCCAGCAGTGAAGCGGGACGCATACCCTACCCCGAGCAGTACGTC. Translating it yields CASSEAGRIPYPEQYV.

The chain has TRBV7-8 and TRBJ1-1; 9 positions match TRBD1. CDR3 length: 15 residues. After removal of 7 bases from V and 0 bases from J, the junction contained 6 bases not matched to a gene. Germline V gives CDR1 SGHVS, CDR2 FQNEAQ. The CDR3 spells CASTKTGGLNTEAFF. In DNA form, the CDR3 reads TGTGCCAGCACCAAGACAGGGGGATTGAACACTGAAGCTTTCTTT.

The chain has TRBV28 and TRBJ2-5; no reliable D call. Deletions cut 10 bases from V and 4 bases from J, with 7 bases between. CDR3 length equals 10 residues. Germline CDR1 reads MDHEN; CDR2 reads SYDVKM. The CDR3 spells CATSLETQYF. The CDR3 DNA is TGTGCCACATCGTTAGAGACCCAGTACTTC.

This chain uses TRBV6-5 with TRBJ2-7; TRBD2 aligns across 8 bases. CDR3 length equals 15 residues. Germline V lookup: CDR1 MNHEY, CDR2 SVGAGI. V trimming: 6 bases; J trimming: 3 bases; junction bases outside the gene matches: 10. The DNA for the CDR3 is TGTGCCAGCAGCCTCCGGGCGGGGGGCCTCTACGAGCAGTACGTC. Its translation: CASSLRAGGLYEQYV.

The rearrangement joins TRBV28 to TRBJ1-5; weak D call: TRBD1 (5 bases). The CDR3 totals 21 residues. V lost 4 bases to trimming and J lost 1 base, with 29 bases between them. The germline CDR1 and CDR2 sequences are MDHEN and SYDVKM. The CDR3 protein is CASSSPQDSSFLILSNQPQHF. The CDR3 coding sequence is TGTGCCAGCAGTTCGCCCCAAGACAGTTCCTTCCTTATATTAAGCAATCAGCCCCAGCATTTT.

This CDR3 reads CASSLSGRGFTEAFF. CDR3 coding DNA: TGTGCCAGCAGTTTATCGGGCAGGGGTTTTACTGAAGCTTTCTTT. This chain links TRBV27 with TRBJ1-1, with D possibly being TRBD1 (6 bases). The CDR3 length is 15 residues. The ends were cut back, 0 bases at V and 5 bases at J, with 13 bases in the middle. Germline lookup yields CDR1 MNHEY and CDR2 SMNVEV (reference sequence).